The source of this TCR beta chain is a study of T-cell memory formation after mild COVID-19 (dated by TCRdb to about 2021). As for the study more broadly: Most TCR sequence clusters were specific to one of the two donors. T-cell clones expanding and contracting after mild COVID-19 in two donors were tracked by longitudinal TCRalpha and TCRbeta repertoire sequencing. Two young, previously healthy adult volunteers made up the cohort, one male and one female. Here is what the overall study found, with its caveats: Some responding clones were detected in pre-infection memory, which suggested that pre-existing cross-reactive memory T cells had joined the SARS-CoV-2 response. The second-wave clones that peaked on day 37 were not confirmed to be SARS-CoV-2 specific. Contracting CD4+ clones turned up mainly in the CM and EM memory subsets, whereas EMRA was where CD8+ clones were enriched. Only two mild cases were covered in the study, and larger cohorts including severe cases with pre-infection samples were considered necessary. Clones contracting from day 15 to 85 had balanced CD4/CD8 phenotypes, while a second wave expanding from day 15 to 37 was biased towards CD4+.

The sequencing machine was an Illumina NovaSeq 6000. cDNA libraries for TCRalpha and TCRbeta were prepared by 5'RACE using constant-segment primers, with sample barcodes and unique molecular identifiers added. Trizol reagent was used to extract RNA from every sample. The libraries were amplified in two PCR steps, and the second step added a second sample barcode and Illumina TruSeq adapters. Libraries were sequenced on an Illumina NovaSeq with 2 x 150 bp paired-end reads. For the original study's pipeline: With migec v1.2.7, reads were demultiplexed and then collapsed into UMI-guided consensus sequences. Using mixcr v2.1.11, the UMI consensuses were aligned to TRA and TRB V and J templates and assembled into clonotypes. Clonotypes were classified as expanded or contracted when called significant by both edgeR and NoisET, with noise models trained on biological replicates. edgeR calls used a false discovery rate-adjusted p below 0.01 and a log2 fold-change threshold of 1. As an exploratory analysis of dynamics, max-normalized trajectories of the 1000 most abundant clonotypes were examined by PCA with hierarchical clustering. Each responding clone was given a CD4 or CD8 phenotype based on the CD4+ and CD8+ repertoires, which had been sequenced separately. In TCRdb, the public reads were trimmed at Q25 with fastp and aligned with MiXCR, with productive beta chains retained. Merged by CDR3 protein, the rows form single entries marked with the most common genes and DNA. It is TCRdb's table, rather than the study itself, that gives the V and J calls and clone size. For this sample the table gives about 360,000 distinct CDR3 sequences, of which about 15% were detected only once. The ten largest clonotypes hold 22% of the sample.

Ficoll-Paque density gradient centrifugation was used to isolate PBMCs. The CDR3 covers 15 residues, taking in both the cysteine and the phenylalanine. Left in the record is the CDR3 DNA by itself, 45 bases read in frame from the first base. The junction shows trimming of 4 bases on V and 2 bases on J, plus 12 bases between the germline ends. The germline V gene (reference sequence) supplies CDR1 LGHDT and CDR2 YNNKEL. Of note for this clonotype: Its specific antigen is unknown. Base qualities are not provided; no much larger clone lies one nucleotide away.

The sequence was collected from a man aged 18 to 29 who had mild COVID-19 (a few samples of this study predate the infection). The sample titles of this study are shuffled in the database, so cell type and time point are left out; the donor was told from shared clones. The chain was built from TRBV3-1 and TRBJ1-5; the D segment cannot be called with confidence. Sequenced sample: PBMCs or a T cell subset sorted from them (not recorded which). At the DNA level, the sequence is TGTGCCAGCAGCCGAAGCACGGCGGGCAATCAGCCCCAGCATTTT. This codes for CASSRSTAGNQPQHF.